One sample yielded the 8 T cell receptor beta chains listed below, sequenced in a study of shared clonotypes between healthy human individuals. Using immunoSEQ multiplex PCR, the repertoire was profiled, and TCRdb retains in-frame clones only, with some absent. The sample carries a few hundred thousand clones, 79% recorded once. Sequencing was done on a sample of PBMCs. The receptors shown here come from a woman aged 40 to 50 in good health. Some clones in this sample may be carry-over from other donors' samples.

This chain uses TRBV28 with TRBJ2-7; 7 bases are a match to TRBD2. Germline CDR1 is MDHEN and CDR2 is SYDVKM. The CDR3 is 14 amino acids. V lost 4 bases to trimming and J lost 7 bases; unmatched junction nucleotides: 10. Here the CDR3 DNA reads TGTGCCAGCAGTTCCCTCGGGGAGGGCGGGGAGCAGTACTTC. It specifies CASSSLGEGGEQYF.

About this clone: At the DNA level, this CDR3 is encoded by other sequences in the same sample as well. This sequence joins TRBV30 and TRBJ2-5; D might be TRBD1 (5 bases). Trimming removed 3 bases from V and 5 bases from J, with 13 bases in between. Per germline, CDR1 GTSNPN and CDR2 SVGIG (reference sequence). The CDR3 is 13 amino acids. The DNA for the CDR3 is TGTGCCTGGAGGGCGGCAGGGTTCGAGACCCAGTACTTC. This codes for CAWRAAGFETQYF.

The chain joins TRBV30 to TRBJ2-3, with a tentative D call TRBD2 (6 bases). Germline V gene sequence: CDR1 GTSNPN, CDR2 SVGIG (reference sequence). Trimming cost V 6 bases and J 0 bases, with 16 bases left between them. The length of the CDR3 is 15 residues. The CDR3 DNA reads TGTGCCTGCTCCCCTTTGGCGGGAAGCACAGATACGCAGTATTTT. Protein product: CACSPLAGSTDTQYF.

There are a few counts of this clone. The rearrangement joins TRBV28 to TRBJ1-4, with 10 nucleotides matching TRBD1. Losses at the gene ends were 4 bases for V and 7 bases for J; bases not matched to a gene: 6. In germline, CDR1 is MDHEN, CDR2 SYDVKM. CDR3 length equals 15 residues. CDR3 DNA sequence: TGTGCCAGCAGTTCCACCGGGACAGGGGTTGAAAAACTGTTTTTT. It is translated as CASSSTGTGVEKLFF.

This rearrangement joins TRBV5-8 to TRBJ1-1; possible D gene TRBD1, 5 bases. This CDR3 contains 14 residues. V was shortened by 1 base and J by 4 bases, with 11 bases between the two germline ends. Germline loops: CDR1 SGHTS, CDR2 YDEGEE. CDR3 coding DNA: TGTGCCAGCAGCTTGCGAGGGGTCGGCACTGAAGCTTTCTTT. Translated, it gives CASSLRGVGTEAFF.

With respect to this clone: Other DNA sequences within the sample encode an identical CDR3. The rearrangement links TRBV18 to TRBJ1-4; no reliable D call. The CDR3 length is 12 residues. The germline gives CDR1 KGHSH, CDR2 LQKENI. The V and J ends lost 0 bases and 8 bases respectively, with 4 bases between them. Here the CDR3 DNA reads TGTGCCAGCTCACCACCGGGCGAAAAACTGTTTTTT. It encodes CASSPPGEKLFF.

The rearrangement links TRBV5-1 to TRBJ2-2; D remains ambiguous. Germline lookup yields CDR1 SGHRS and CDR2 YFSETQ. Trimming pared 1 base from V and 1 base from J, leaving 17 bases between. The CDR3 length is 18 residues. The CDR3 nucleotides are TGCGCCAGCAGCTTGCCGAGTACCGGTACAGAGAACACCGGGGAGCTGTTTTTT. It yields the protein CASSLPSTGTENTGELFF. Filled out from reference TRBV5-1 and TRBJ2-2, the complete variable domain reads KAGVTQTPRYLIKTRGQQVTLSCSPISGHRSVSWYQQTPGQGLQFLFEYFSETQRNKGNFPGRFSGRQFSNSRSEMNVSTLELGDSALYLCASSLPSTGTENTGELFFGEGSRLTVL.

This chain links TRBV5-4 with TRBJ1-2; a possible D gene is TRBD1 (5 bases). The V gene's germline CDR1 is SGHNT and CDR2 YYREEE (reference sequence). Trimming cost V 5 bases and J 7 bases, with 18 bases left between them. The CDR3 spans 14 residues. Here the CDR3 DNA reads TGTGCCAGCAGAAATGACAGCCAGGCTGGTGGCTACACCTTC. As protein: CASRNDSQAGGYTF.